The sequence of this T cell receptor beta chain was determined in a study of blood T cell repertoires in COVID-19. The CDR3 consists of 14 residues. Trimming shortened V by 6 bases and J by 5 bases, and 13 bases separated the two germline ends. Per the germline V gene, CDR1 is SNHLY and CDR2 is FYNNEI. TCRdb keeps only in-frame clones here, not all; method: immunoSEQ multiplex PCR. Of 110,000 or so clones listed, about four fifths are singletons. This receptor was identified in a woman in her thirties or forties with acute or convalescent COVID-19. Sequences were obtained from peripheral blood. The rearrangement uses TRBV2 and TRBJ2-2; D might be TRBD2 (5 bases). CDR3 residues: CASRDEGLTGELFF. CDR3 in DNA: TGTGCCAGCAGGGATGAAGGACTGACCGGGGAGCTGTTTTTT.